These 9 T cell receptor beta chains share one sample of origin, sequenced in a study of blood T cells in healthy people across ages. Primers used in a second PCR of about 6 to 11 cycles were a sample-barcoded 5' primer and a J-beta primer mix. TCRdb ran MiXCR on the 5' RACE reads and lists one entry per CDR3 protein. Here the sample spans roughly 700,000 distinct CDR3 sequences, 49% being singletons. Sequenced: blood. Receptor source: a woman aged 55-69 years in good health.

This clonotype turned up a few times. The genes are TRBV2 and TRBJ2-5; D gene unclear. This CDR3 contains 13 residues. The germline V and J ends were trimmed by 2 bases and 3 bases, with 7 bases remaining between them. Germline CDR1 reads SNHLY; CDR2 reads FYNNEI. CDR3 protein: CASSEITKETQYF. CDR3 bases: TGTGCCAGCAGTGAAATAACCAAAGAGACCCAGTACTTC.

This clonotype has a handful of counts. This chain's CDR3 is CASSLRDRGADTQYF. In DNA form, the CDR3 reads TGTGCCAGCAGTTTACGGGACAGGGGCGCAGATACGCAGTATTTT. The J gene is TRBJ2-3, the V gene TRBV27; 10 nucleotides match TRBD1. CDR1 MNHEY and CDR2 SMNVEV come from the germline V gene (reference sequence). V lost 2 bases and J lost 4; bases outside the gene matches: 3. This CDR3 region has 15 residues.

This clonotype was counted between two and nine times. V and J are TRBV11-2 and TRBJ1-2, with D maybe TRBD1 (6 bases). This CDR3 has 15 residues. Germline V CDR1 and CDR2: SGHAT, FQNNGV. Trimming pared 6 bases from V and 4 bases from J, leaving 18 bases between. The CDR3 sequence: CASRPWGTRAYGYTF. CDR3 DNA sequence: TGTGCCAGCAGACCCTGGGGGACACGCGCCTATGGCTACACCTTC.

This clonotype has just a few counts. The rearrangement joins TRBV20-1 to TRBJ1-4, with D possibly matching TRBD1 (6 bases). The CDR3 sequence is 13 residues long. The germline gives CDR1 DFQATT, CDR2 SNEGSKA (reference sequence). The CDR3 is CSPRGPTNEKLFF. As DNA, the CDR3 is TGCAGCCCCAGGGGTCCAACTAATGAAAAACTGTTTTTT.

The chain joins TRBV5-1 to TRBJ2-3; D gene uncertain. V lost 0 bases, J lost 2 bases, and 16 bases lay in between. Germline CDR1 SGHRS, CDR2 YFSETQ. The CDR3 sequence is 17 residues long. The CDR3 nucleotides are TGCGCCAGCAGCTTGGACCCTCCCGAGACCACCACAGATACGCAGTATTTT. As protein: CASSLDPPETTTDTQYF.

The rearrangement links TRBV6-2 or TRBV6-3 to TRBJ2-3, with a weak D call TRBD2 (6 bases). CDR3 length: 15 residues. Germline V lookup: CDR1 MNHEY, CDR2 SVGEGT. V dropped 6 bases and J dropped 0 bases, with 13 bases sitting between them. Here the CDR3 reads CASRKSGPSTDTQYF. The CDR3 DNA reads as TGTGCCAGCAGAAAAAGCGGGCCTAGCACAGATACGCAGTATTTT.

The chain employs TRBV20-1 and TRBJ2-5, with a possible D match to TRBD2 (5 bases). CDR3 length: 10 residues. Germline values: CDR1 DFQATT, CDR2 SNEGSKA (reference sequence). CDR3 protein: CTASPAEQYF. CDR3 nucleotide sequence: TGCACCGCTAGTCCAGCGGAGCAGTACTTC.

The chain links TRBV9 to TRBJ1-4, with 9 bases identical to TRBD1. The CDR3 is 15 residues long. Germline loops: CDR1 SGDLS, CDR2 YYNGEE. Trimming took 0 bases from V and 5 from J; bases not matched to a gene: 2. The CDR3 reads CASSVEGTGNEKLFF. CDR3 DNA sequence: TGTGCCAGCAGCGTAGAAGGGACAGGGAATGAAAAACTGTTTTTT. Together with reference TRBV9 and TRBJ1-4, the CDR3 gives the full variable domain: DSGVTQTPKHLITATGQRVTLRCSPRSGDLSVYWYQQSLDQGLQFLIQYYNGEERAKGNILERFSAQQFPDLHSELNLSSLELGDSALYFCASSVEGTGNEKLFFGSGTQLSVL.

The chain couples TRBV7-2 to TRBJ2-1; D is perhaps TRBD2 (6 bases). Germline values: CDR1 SGHTA, CDR2 FQGNSA. This CDR3 is 15 amino acids long. Trimming took off 6 bases at V and 8 bases at J, with 20 bases between the two ends. The CDR3 region is CASSFRGGVGDEQFF. CDR3 nucleotide sequence: TGTGCCAGCAGTTTCCGGGGAGGAGTCGGCGATGAGCAGTTCTTC.